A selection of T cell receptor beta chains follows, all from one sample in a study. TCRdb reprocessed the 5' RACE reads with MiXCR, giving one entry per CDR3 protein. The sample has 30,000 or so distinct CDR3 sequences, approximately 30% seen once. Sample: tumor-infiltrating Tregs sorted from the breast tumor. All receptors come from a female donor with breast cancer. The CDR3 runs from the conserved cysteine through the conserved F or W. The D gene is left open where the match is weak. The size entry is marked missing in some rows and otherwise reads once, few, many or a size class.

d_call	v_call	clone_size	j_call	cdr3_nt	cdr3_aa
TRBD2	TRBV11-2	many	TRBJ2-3	TGTGCCAGCAGCCGCCAGGCTAGCGGGACGAGCACAGATACGCAGTATTTT	CASSRQASGTSTDTQYF
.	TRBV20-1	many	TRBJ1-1	TGCAGTGCTAGCGGACAGACCATTAACACTGAAGCTTTCTTT	CSASGQTINTEAFF
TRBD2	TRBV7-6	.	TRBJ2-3	TGTGCCAGCAGCCCTAGTAGCGGGCCGGGAGATACGCAGTATTTT	CASSPSSGPGDTQYF
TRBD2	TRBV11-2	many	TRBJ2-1	TGTGCCAGCAGCCCGCGACTAGCGGGAGGGCCCCCTGAGCAGTTCTTC	CASSPRLAGGPPEQFF
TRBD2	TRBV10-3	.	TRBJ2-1	TGTGCCACCGACCGAGGACTAGCCTCGAGCAATGAGCAGTTCTTC	CATDRGLASSNEQFF
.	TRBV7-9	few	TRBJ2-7	TGTGCCAGCAGCTTAGCAGGACACAACGAGCAGTACTTC	CASSLAGHNEQYF
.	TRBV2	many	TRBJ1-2	TGTGCCAGCAGTGAACTGGCAGTGGGCGGCTACACCTTC	CASSELAVGGYTF
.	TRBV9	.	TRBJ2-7	TGTGCCAGCAGCGTACAGGAGGGTAGCTCCTACGAGCAGTACTTC	CASSVQEGSSYEQYF
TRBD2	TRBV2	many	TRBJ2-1	TGTGCCAGCAGTGTTCGAGGGCTAGCGGGAGACAATGAGCAGTTCTTC	CASSVRGLAGDNEQFF
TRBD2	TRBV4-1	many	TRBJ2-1	TGCGCCAGCAGCCAAGATTCCGGGGGACTAGCGGGAGGTTCCTATGAGCAGTTCTTC	CASSQDSGGLAGGSYEQFF
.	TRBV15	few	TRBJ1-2	TGTGCCACCAGCAGAGCGGAGGCTAACTATGGCTACACCTTC	CATSRAEANYGYTF
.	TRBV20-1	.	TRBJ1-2	TGCAGTGCTAGGATACAGGGAGGAGGCTATGGCTACACCTTC	CSARIQGGGYGYTF
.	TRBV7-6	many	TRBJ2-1	TGTGCCAGCAGCTTAGCGGGGGAGACGTACAATGAGCAGTTCTTC	CASSLAGETYNEQFF
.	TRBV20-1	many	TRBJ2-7	TGCAGTGCAACATCTTCCGGGACTGCGGGCTACGGGCAGTACTTC	CSATSSGTAGYGQYF
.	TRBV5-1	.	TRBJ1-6	TGCGCCAGCAGGTATCAAGTGACAGCCGATTCACCCCTCCGCTTT	CASRYQVTADSPLRF
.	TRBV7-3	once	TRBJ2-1	TGTGCCAGCAGCCAGGACCAGAACTACAGTGAGCAGTTCTTC	CASSQDQNYSEQFF
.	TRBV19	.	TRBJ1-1	TGTGCCAGTAGCCGCATCCTGACAGTTATGAACACTGAAGCTTTCTTT	CASSRILTVMNTEAFF
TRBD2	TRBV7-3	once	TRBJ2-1	TGTGCCAGCAGCTTACTGGGCGGGAGGCTTTACAATGAGCAGTTCTTC	CASSLLGGRLYNEQFF
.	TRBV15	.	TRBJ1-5	TGTGCCACCAGCAGAGAAGATCCGGGACGGCTAGGGCCCCAGCATTTT	CATSREDPGRLGPQHF
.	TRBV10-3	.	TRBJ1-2	TGTGCCATCAGTGAGTCGAGGGGGGTGAACTGTGGCTACACCTTC	CAISESRGVNCGYTF
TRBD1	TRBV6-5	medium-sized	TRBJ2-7	TGTGCCAGCAGACGAACAGGGGGAGGCGAGCAGTACTTC	CASRRTGGGEQYF
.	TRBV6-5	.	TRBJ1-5	TGTGCCAGCAGTTACCCGGGTCAGCCCCAGCATTTT	CASSYPGQPQHF
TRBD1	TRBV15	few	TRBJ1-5	TGTGCCACCAGCAGTGGCCGGGACAGGGGCTTTAGCAATCAGCCCCAGCATTTT	CATSSGRDRGFSNQPQHF
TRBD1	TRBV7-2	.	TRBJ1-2	TGTGCCAGCAGCTCATCAGGGGGGAACTATGGCTACACCTTC	CASSSSGGNYGYTF
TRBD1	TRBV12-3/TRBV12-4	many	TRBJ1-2	TGTGCCAGCAGTCTACAGGGGGCGGACTATGGCTACACCTTC	CASSLQGADYGYTF
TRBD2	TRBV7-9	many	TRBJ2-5	TGTGCCAGCAGCTCCCGACTAGCGGGGCAAGAGACCCAGTACTTC	CASSSRLAGQETQYF
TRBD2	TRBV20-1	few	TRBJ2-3	TGCAGTGCTAGAGACCCGGGACTAGCGGGAGGTGTGGATACGCAGTATTTT	CSARDPGLAGGVDTQYF
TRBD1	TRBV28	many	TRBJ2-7	TGTGCCAGCAGTTCTGACAGGGAGATCTACGAGCAGTACTTC	CASSSDREIYEQYF
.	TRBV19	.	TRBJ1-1	TGTGCCAGTAGGGAGCAGATGAACACTGAAGCTTTCTTT	CASREQMNTEAFF
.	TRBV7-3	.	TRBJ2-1	TGTGCCAGCAGCTTAACAGGGGGGGAGGGCCCGAATGAGCAGTTCTTC	CASSLTGGEGPNEQFF
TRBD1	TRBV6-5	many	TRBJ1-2	TGTGCCAGCAGTTACGGGACAGGCCGGAACTATGGCTACACCTTC	CASSYGTGRNYGYTF
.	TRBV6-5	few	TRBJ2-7	TGTGCCAGCAGTAGGGGGGGTACAGGGAAAGCCTACGAGCAGTACTTC	CASSRGGTGKAYEQYF
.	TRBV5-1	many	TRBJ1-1	TGCGCCAGCAGCCCGGGCGGGATCACTGAAGCTTTCTTT	CASSPGGITEAFF
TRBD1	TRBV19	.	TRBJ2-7	TGTGCCAGTAGTCCATGGGGGACAGGGGTCGAGCAGTACTTC	CASSPWGTGVEQYF
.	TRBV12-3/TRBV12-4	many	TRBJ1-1	TGTGCCAGCAGCCGCTTGAGGGGAAACACTGAAGCTTTCTTT	CASSRLRGNTEAFF
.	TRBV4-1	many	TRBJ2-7	TGCGCCAGCAGCCAAGAGAGAGCCTACGAGCAGTACTTC	CASSQERAYEQYF
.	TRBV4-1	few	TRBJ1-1	TGCGCCAGCAGCCAGACGGAGAACACTGAAGCTTTCTTT	CASSQTENTEAFF
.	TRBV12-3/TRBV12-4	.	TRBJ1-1	TGTGCCAGCCAGTTAGAGAGCTCCTACAATGAGCAGTCCTTT	CASQLESSYNEQSF
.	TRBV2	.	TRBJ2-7	TGTGCCAGCAGTGAACTGAGTTACGAGCAGTACTTC	CASSELSYEQYF
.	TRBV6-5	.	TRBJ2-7	TGTGTCAGCAGTTTTTCAGGCCGGGACGAGCAGTACTTC	CVSSFSGRDEQYF
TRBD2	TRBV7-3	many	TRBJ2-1	TGTGCCAGCAGCCCCACTAGCGGGGGACGACATGAGCAGTTCTTC	CASSPTSGGRHEQFF